The clone carrying this T cell receptor beta chain was recorded at least ten times. Its antigen is still unknown. The sample comes from a study of T-cell reconstitution after alpha-beta-depleted transplantation in children. Study conclusions and caveats: The study reportedly traced alpha-beta T cells about two months after transplant to several hundred expanded graft clones. At the one-year point after transplant, T-cell counts and TCRbeta diversity were found to come mostly from T cells that had been newly produced. It was surviving recipient T cells and thymic progenitors that gave some patients high TCRbeta diversity at day 60.

For TCRbeta, the library was prepared with unique molecular identifiers. One entry per CDR3 protein results from TCRdb running MiXCR on the PCR reads. The sample includes 450,000 to 550,000 distinct CDR3 sequences, 10% to 12% of them seen just once. Per germline, CDR1 SGHTA and CDR2 FQGNSA. With 2 bases removed from V and 5 bases from J, the gap between germline ends came to 13 bases. The CDR3 extends over 15 amino acids. The chain joins TRBV7-2 to TRBJ2-1; a weak D match, TRBD2 (6 bases). The sequences come from PBMCs, mostly from graft donor cells, collected 180 days after TCRalphabeta/CD19-depleted stem cell transplant. The origin of this receptor is a female patient aged 2-9 years who had a stem cell transplant for aplastic anemia, so the T cells may come from the graft donor. For the CDR3, the DNA is TGTGCCAGCAGCTTATGGCGGGAAGGCAACAATGAGCAGTTCTTC. Amino acids: CASSLWREGNNEQFF.